This is a list of T cell receptor beta chains from one sample in a study of beta chain features in type 1 diabetes. Profiled with immunoSEQ multiplex PCR; TCRdb holds only in-frame clones, not every one. The profile shows about 370,000 clones, roughly a tenth of them singletons. The sequencing input was central memory CD4+ T cells from blood. The receptor source for this set is a man aged 25 to 40 with type 1 diabetes. Each CDR3 is given with its conserved first and last residue. The D gene is left open where the match is weak. The size entry is marked missing in some rows and otherwise reads once, few, many or a size class.

J | size | V | D | DNA | CDR3
TRBJ2-7 | once | TRBV21-1 | NA | TGTGCCAGCAGCTTGACAGGGGTTGGGTACGAGCAGTACTTC | CASSLTGVGYEQYF
TRBJ2-1 | NA | TRBV5-8 | TRBD2 | TGTGCCAGCAGTCGAGGAACTACTAGCGGCTACTACAATGAGCAGTTCTTC | CASSRGTTSGYYNEQFF
TRBJ2-7 | few | TRBV7-3 | TRBD2 | TGTGCCAGCAGCTTAAACGGACTAGCGGGAACCTACGAGCAGTACTTC | CASSLNGLAGTYEQYF
TRBJ2-3 | NA | TRBV4-1 | NA | TGCGCCAGCAGCCAAGCAAAGGGGAGTGGCACAGATACGCAGTATTTT | CASSQAKGSGTDTQYF
TRBJ2-1 | many | TRBV19 | TRBD2 | TGTGCCAGTAGTCCGGGGACTAGCGGTTCCTACAATGAGCAGTTCTTC | CASSPGTSGSYNEQFF
TRBJ2-7 | NA | TRBV27 | NA | TGTGCCAGCAGTGAAGCCCACTCCTCCTACGAGCAGTACTTC | CASSEAHSSYEQYF
TRBJ2-5 | many | TRBV5-1 | TRBD2 | TGCGCCAGCAGCCTGGGACTAGCGGGAGCCCGGGAGACCCAGTACTTC | CASSLGLAGARETQYF
TRBJ2-1 | NA | TRBV14 | TRBD2 | TGTGCCAGCAGCCTACGGGGGGTGGCGGAGAGAAATGAGCAGTTCTTC | CASSLRGVAERNEQFF
TRBJ2-4 | NA | TRBV10-3 | NA | TGTGCCATCAGTGATATCTACGCAGGGGTCGGAGCCAAAAACATTCAGTACTTC | CAISDIYAGVGAKNIQYF
TRBJ2-3 | NA | TRBV27 | NA | TGTGCCAGCAGTTTACAGATGGGACCGCTACGATTAGATACGCAGTATTTT | CASSLQMGPLRLDTQYF
TRBJ2-3 | NA | TRBV18 | NA | TGTGCCAGCTCACCACTCAGACGGGGAGCCACAGATACGCAGTATTTT | CASSPLRRGATDTQYF
TRBJ1-1 | NA | TRBV6-1 | NA | TGTGCCAGCAGTGAAGGGGGGGACACTGAAGCTTTCTTT | CASSEGGDTEAFF
TRBJ1-2 | few | TRBV6-1 | NA | TGTGCCAGCAGGAGGACGACCTATGGCTACACCTTC | CASRRTTYGYTF
TRBJ1-3 | few | TRBV5-4 | NA | TGTGCCAGCAGCCTCGGGGCTTACACGGACACCATATATTTT | CASSLGAYTDTIYF
TRBJ1-2 | many | TRBV30 | NA | TGTGCCTGGAGTGTAGGCCTGTCGACTGGCTACACCTTC | CAWSVGLSTGYTF
TRBJ2-3 | NA | TRBV6-1 | NA | TGTGCCAGCAGTGACGGACACAAGGGGACAGATACGCAGTATTTT | CASSDGHKGTDTQYF
TRBJ2-3 | few | TRBV11-2 | TRBD2 | TGTGCCAGCAGCTCACAAGCGGGAGGGCCCGGGACAGATACGCAGTATTTT | CASSSQAGGPGTDTQYF
TRBJ2-3 | many | TRBV11-3 | NA | TGTGCCAGCAGCTTAGACGGGAAGGGCACAGATACGCAGTATTTT | CASSLDGKGTDTQYF
TRBJ1-1 | NA | TRBV6-1 | NA | TGTGCCAGCAGTAGTTTGGCGAACACTGAAGCTTTCTTT | CASSSLANTEAFF
TRBJ2-1 | NA | TRBV5-1 | TRBD2 | TGCGCCAGCAGCTTGGTCGCTAGCGGTAATGAGCAGTTCTTC | CASSLVASGNEQFF
TRBJ1-1 | NA | TRBV28 | NA | TGTGCCAGCAGCCAGTGGAGACTAAACACTGAAGCTTTCTTT | CASSQWRLNTEAFF
TRBJ2-5 | few | TRBV19 | NA | TGTGCCACCACGTCAGGTCAAGGAGGAACCCAGTACTTC | CATTSGQGGTQYF
TRBJ1-5 | few | TRBV18 | NA | TGTGCCAGCTCACCAAGGGGAGATAGCAATCAGCCCCAGCATTTT | CASSPRGDSNQPQHF
TRBJ2-5 | NA | TRBV10-3 | TRBD1 | TGTGCCATCAGTGAAGCCGGACAGGGTAGGGAGACCCAGTACTTC | CAISEAGQGRETQYF
TRBJ2-3 | few | TRBV2 | NA | TGTGCCAGCAGTGTCAGGGTAGATACGCAGTATTTT | CASSVRVDTQYF
TRBJ2-2 | few | TRBV7-8 | NA | TGTGCCAGCAGCATGAGCCCGGACAGGGAGCTGTTTTTT | CASSMSPDRELFF
TRBJ1-2 | few | TRBV25-1 | NA | TGTGCCAGCAGTTTAACAGGGTTGGGCAACTATGGCTACACCTTC | CASSLTGLGNYGYTF
TRBJ1-4 | once | TRBV13 | TRBD1 | TGTGCCAGCAGCTTAGGCCTGGGACAGGGGAGAGAAAAACTGTTTTTT | CASSLGLGQGREKLFF
TRBJ2-3 | few | TRBV7-9 | NA | TGTGCCAGCAGCTTGTACAGGGGGGGATACACAGATACGCAGTATTTT | CASSLYRGGYTDTQYF
TRBJ2-5 | many | TRBV28 | TRBD1 | TGTGCCAGCAGTCCCCAGGGGGCTGAGGAGACCCAGTACTTC | CASSPQGAEETQYF
TRBJ2-7 | few | TRBV28 | TRBD1 | TGTGCCAGCAGGACAGGGGGTGGAGAGCAGTACTTC | CASRTGGGEQYF
TRBJ2-7 | many | TRBV6-6 | TRBD1 | TGTGCCAGCAGTTCCGGACAGGGCTACGAGCAGTACTTC | CASSSGQGYEQYF
TRBJ2-7 | NA | TRBV6-1 | TRBD2 | TGTGCCAGCAGTGAATACCCTAGCGGGAGTCGCAGCTCCTACGAGCAGTACTTC | CASSEYPSGSRSSYEQYF
TRBJ2-3 | NA | TRBV30 | NA | TGTGCCTGGACAGTGGGCACAGATACGCAGTATTTT | CAWTVGTDTQYF
TRBJ2-7 | NA | TRBV27 | TRBD2 | TGTGCCAGCAGTCGGACTAGCGGGAGGTCCGAGTTAAGATACGAGCAGTACTTC | CASSRTSGRSELRYEQYF
TRBJ2-7 | NA | TRBV6-1 | TRBD1 | TGTGCCAGCAGTGAGTCCGGGACAGGGACCTACGAGCAGTACTTC | CASSESGTGTYEQYF
TRBJ2-6 | NA | TRBV6-1 | NA | TGTGCCAGCAGTGAGAAATCTGGGGCCAACGTCCTGACTTTC | CASSEKSGANVLTF
TRBJ2-2 | NA | TRBV28 | TRBD1 | TGTGCCACATCTACAGGGGGGATGAACACCGGGGAGCTGTTTTTT | CATSTGGMNTGELFF
TRBJ2-3 | NA | TRBV29-1 | TRBD2 | TGCAGCGTGCCGACGGGGGGGACAGATACGCAGTATTTT | CSVPTGGTDTQYF
TRBJ2-2 | NA | TRBV4-3 | NA | TGCGCCAGCAGCCAAGAACACCTTAACACCGGGGAGCTGTTTTTT | CASSQEHLNTGELFF
TRBJ1-2 | few | TRBV28 | TRBD1 | TGTGCCAGCAGTCCTCCGACAGGGGCCGGCTACACCTTC | CASSPPTGAGYTF
TRBJ2-7 | few | TRBV27 | TRBD2 | TGTGCCAGCAGTCGTCCTCCGGGACTAGCGGTGTACGAGCAGTACTTC | CASSRPPGLAVYEQYF
TRBJ1-6 | NA | TRBV27 | NA | TGTGCCAGCAGTTTACGGGAATCACCCCTCCACTTT | CASSLRESPLHF
TRBJ1-4 | NA | TRBV4-1 | NA | TGCGCCAGCAGCCCCTGGGGAATGCAGGGGGAAAAACTGTTTTTT | CASSPWGMQGEKLFF
TRBJ2-6 | few | TRBV11-2 | NA | TGTGCCAGCAAGTTCTCTGGGGCCAACGTCCTGACTTTC | CASKFSGANVLTF
TRBJ2-1 | few | TRBV7-3 | NA | TGTGCCAGCAGCTTAGCATGGGGTAATGAGCAGTTCTTC | CASSLAWGNEQFF
TRBJ2-1 | many | TRBV14 | TRBD2 | TGTGCCAGCAGCCAAGTCCCGGCGGGAGGGCAGTTCTTC | CASSQVPAGGQFF